This is a list of T cell receptor beta chains from one sample in a study of CD8+ T cells in alopecia areata. The data were produced by immunoSEQ multiplex PCR, yet TCRdb's version contains in-frame clones alone and is incomplete. The sample records 150,000 or so clones, 45% to 60% being singletons. Sequencing was performed on CD4+ T cells sorted from blood. Every receptor here comes from a human donor with alopecia areata. The CDR3 runs from the conserved cysteine through the conserved F or W. D genes are given only for firm matches. The size of a clone is reported for some rows only, either as once, few or many, or as a class for expanded clones.

J | V | D | size | CDR3 | DNA
TRBJ2-7 | TRBV7-9 | NA | few | CASSLEAPSYEQYF | TGTGCCAGCAGCTTAGAAGCGCCCTCCTACGAGCAGTACTTC
TRBJ2-7 | TRBV4-1 | TRBD1 | few | CASSPRTGGGYEQYF | TGCGCCAGCAGCCCTCGGACAGGGGGCGGCTACGAGCAGTACTTC
TRBJ2-3 | TRBV7-8 | TRBD1 | NA | CASSGRQGLSTDTQYF | TGTGCCAGCAGCGGCAGACAGGGGTTGTCCACAGATACGCAGTATTTT
TRBJ2-2 | TRBV5-1 | NA | NA | CASSWGLGQHPNLNTGELFF | TGCGCCAGCAGCTGGGGACTGGGTCAGCACCCAAACCTGAACACCGGGGAGCTGTTTTTT
TRBJ2-7 | TRBV6-6 | NA | NA | CASRPGLGTKYF | TGTGCCAGCAGACCGGGATTAGGGACGAAGTACTTC
TRBJ2-1 | TRBV20-1 | NA | NA | CSAEYNEQFF | TGCAGTGCTGAATACAATGAGCAGTTCTTC
TRBJ2-7 | TRBV28 | NA | NA | CASRVTDRLEQYF | TGTGCCAGCAGAGTCACGGACCGTCTCGAGCAGTACTTC
TRBJ2-4 | TRBV29-1 | NA | few | CSVPEGSAKNIQYF | TGCAGCGTTCCTGAGGGGTCGGCCAAAAACATTCAGTACTTC
TRBJ1-1 | TRBV27 | NA | NA | CASSLSGHSGSAFF | TGTGCCAGCAGTTTATCGGGCCATTCGGGCTCAGCTTTCTTT
TRBJ2-1 | TRBV11-2 | NA | NA | CASSRGPGPSFAFF | TGTGCCAGCAGCCGAGGACCGGGACCTTCGTTCGCTTTCTTC
TRBJ2-1 | TRBV5-4 | NA | NA | CASSLWPASSYNEQFF | TGTGCCAGCAGCTTGTGGCCAGCCAGCTCCTACAATGAGCAGTTCTTC
TRBJ2-7 | TRBV9 | NA | NA | CASSVDLRYGEQYF | TGTGCCAGCAGCGTAGACCTAAGGTATGGCGAGCAGTACTTC
TRBJ2-7 | TRBV4-2 | NA | few | CASSQVGEAAYEQYF | TGTGCCAGCAGCCAAGTCGGGGAGGCGGCCTACGAGCAGTACTTC
TRBJ2-5 | TRBV10-3 | NA | NA | CAIARTGETQYF | TGTGCCATCGCTCGAACTGGGGAGACCCAGTACTTC
TRBJ1-2 | TRBV29-1 | TRBD1 | NA | CSVELEPGGLGGYTF | TGCAGCGTTGAGCTGGAGCCAGGGGGTTTGGGCGGCTACACCTTC
TRBJ2-7 | TRBV18 | TRBD1 | NA | CASSPGQGPYEQYF | TGTGCCAGCTCACCCGGACAGGGACCGTACGAGCAGTACTTC
TRBJ2-1 | TRBV14 | TRBD2 | few | CASSLGLAAGNEQFF | TGTGCCAGCAGCCTGGGACTAGCGGCGGGCAATGAGCAGTTCTTC
TRBJ1-5 | TRBV28 | NA | NA | CASSLWGPSRNQPQHF | TGTGCCAGCAGTTTGTGGGGGCCAAGCCGGAATCAGCCCCAGCATTTT
TRBJ1-1 | TRBV29-1 | NA | few | CSVGPALGATEAFF | TGCAGCGTTGGACCGGCGTTGGGTGCCACTGAAGCTTTCTTT
TRBJ2-7 | TRBV2 | NA | NA | CASSVKLEQYF | TGTGCCAGCAGTGTCAAGCTCGAGCAGTACTTC
TRBJ2-1 | TRBV5-8 | NA | NA | CASSFARDEQFF | TGTGCCAGCAGCTTTGCCAGGGACGAGCAGTTCTTC
TRBJ1-1 | TRBV29-1 | TRBD1 | NA | CSVVRDSTFVNTEAFF | TGCAGCGTTGTCCGGGACAGTACTTTTGTGAACACTGAAGCTTTCTTT
TRBJ2-3 | TRBV5-1 | TRBD1 | few | CASSEGTGRTDTQYF | TGCGCCAGCAGCGAAGGGACAGGGAGGACAGATACGCAGTATTTT
TRBJ1-1 | TRBV9 | TRBD1 | once | CASSVATGGMNTEAFF | TGTGCCAGCAGCGTAGCTACAGGGGGCATGAACACTGAAGCTTTCTTT
TRBJ2-7 | TRBV5-1 | NA | NA | CASSLGTPFEQYF | TGCGCCAGCAGCTTGGGGACTCCTTTCGAGCAGTACTTC
TRBJ2-7 | TRBV30 | NA | few | CAWSVRGQRYSYEQYF | TGTGCCTGGAGTGTACGTGGCCAGCGATACTCCTACGAGCAGTACTTC
TRBJ2-1 | TRBV29-1 | TRBD2 | NA | CSVGPSGSNEQFF | TGCAGCGTTGGTCCCAGCGGGAGCAATGAGCAGTTCTTC